This entry concerns a single T cell receptor beta chain. Its antigen is as yet unknown. The sample is drawn from a study of OX40 agonist ivuxolimab in advanced cancers. At the level of the study: Patients received ivuxolimab, an agonistic anti-OX40 (CD134) antibody. At about 82% male, the cohort had a mean age of 60 years, ranging from roughly 20 to 80. General study points: Expanded clones were, on average, more numerous in CD8+ T cells than in CD4+. At 0.1 to 3.0 mg/kg, CD4+ and CD8+ blood T cells expanded clonally by week 6.

TCRdb's copy holds only in-frame clones and misses some; the assay was immunoSEQ multiplex PCR. The sample carries fewer than 85,000 clones, approximately 82% recorded once. In germline, CDR1 is SGHRS, CDR2 YFSETQ. V shed 4 bases, J shed 8 bases, and the junction held 7 bases outside the gene matches. This CDR3 contains 14 residues. The clonotype was recovered from an adult with an advanced solid tumor such as melanoma, head and neck, liver or kidney cancer. The sample was CD4+ or CD8+ T cells sorted from blood, taken in a trial of the OX40 agonist ivuxolimab. The chain employs TRBV5-1 and TRBJ2-1; 9 nucleotides line up with TRBD2. The DNA for the CDR3 is TGCGCCAGCAGCCGCGGGACTAGCCCTGATGAGCAGTTCTTC. Amino acids: CASSRGTSPDEQFF.